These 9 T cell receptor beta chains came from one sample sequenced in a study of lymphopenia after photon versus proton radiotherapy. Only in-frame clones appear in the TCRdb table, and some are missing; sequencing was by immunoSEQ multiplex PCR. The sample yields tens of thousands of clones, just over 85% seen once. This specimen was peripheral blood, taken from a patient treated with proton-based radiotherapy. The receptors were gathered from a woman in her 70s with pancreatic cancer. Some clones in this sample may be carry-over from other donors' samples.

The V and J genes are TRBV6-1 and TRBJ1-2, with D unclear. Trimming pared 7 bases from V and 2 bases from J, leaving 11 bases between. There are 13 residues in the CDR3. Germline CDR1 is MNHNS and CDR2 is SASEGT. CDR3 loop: CASTLRENYGYTF. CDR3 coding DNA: TGTGCCAGCACCCTTCGGGAGAACTATGGCTACACCTTC.

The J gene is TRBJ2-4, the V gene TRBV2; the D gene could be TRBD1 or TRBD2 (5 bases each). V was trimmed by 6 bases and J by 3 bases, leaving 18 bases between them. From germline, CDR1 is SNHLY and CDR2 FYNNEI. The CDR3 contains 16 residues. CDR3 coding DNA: TGTGCCAGCAGGCAACCAGGGCTTGAGGGCAAAAACATTCAGTACTTC. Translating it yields CASRQPGLEGKNIQYF.

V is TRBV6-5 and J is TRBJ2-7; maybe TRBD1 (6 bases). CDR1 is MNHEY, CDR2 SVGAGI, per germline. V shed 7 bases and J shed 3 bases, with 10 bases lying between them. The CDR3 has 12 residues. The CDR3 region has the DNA TGTGCCAGCACCTCGGACAGCTACGAGCAGTACTTC. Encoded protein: CASTSDSYEQYF.

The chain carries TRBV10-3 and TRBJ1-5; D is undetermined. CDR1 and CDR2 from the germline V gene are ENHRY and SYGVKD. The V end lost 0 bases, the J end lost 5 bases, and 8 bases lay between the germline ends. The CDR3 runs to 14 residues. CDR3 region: CAISESGRDQPQHF. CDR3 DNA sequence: TGTGCCATCAGTGAGTCAGGGAGGGATCAGCCCCAGCATTTT.

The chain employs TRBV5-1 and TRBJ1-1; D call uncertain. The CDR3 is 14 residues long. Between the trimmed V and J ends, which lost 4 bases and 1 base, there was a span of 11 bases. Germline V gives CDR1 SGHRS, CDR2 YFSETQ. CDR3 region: CASSAQTGNTEAFF. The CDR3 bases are TGCGCCAGCAGCGCCCAGACGGGGAACACTGAAGCTTTCTTT.

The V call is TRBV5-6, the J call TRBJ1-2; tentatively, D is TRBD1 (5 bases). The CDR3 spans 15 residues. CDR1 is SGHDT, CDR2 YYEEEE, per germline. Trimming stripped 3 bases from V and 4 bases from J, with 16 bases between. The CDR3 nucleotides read TGTGCCAGCAGCTCAATACTACTAGACAGCTATGGCTACACCTTC. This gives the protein CASSSILLDSYGYTF.

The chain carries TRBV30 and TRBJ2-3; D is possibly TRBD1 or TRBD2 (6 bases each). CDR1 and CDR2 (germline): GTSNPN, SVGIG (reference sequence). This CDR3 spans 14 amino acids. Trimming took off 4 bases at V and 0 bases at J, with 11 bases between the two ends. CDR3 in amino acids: CAWTRGGSTDTQYF. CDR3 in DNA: TGTGCCTGGACCCGAGGGGGGAGCACAGATACGCAGTATTTT.

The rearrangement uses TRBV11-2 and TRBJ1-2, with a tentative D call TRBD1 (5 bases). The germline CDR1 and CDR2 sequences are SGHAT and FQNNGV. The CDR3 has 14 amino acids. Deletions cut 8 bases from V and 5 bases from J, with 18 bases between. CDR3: CASGGVQGRYGYTF. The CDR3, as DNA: TGTGCCAGCGGAGGGGTTCAGGGTCGTTATGGCTACACCTTC.

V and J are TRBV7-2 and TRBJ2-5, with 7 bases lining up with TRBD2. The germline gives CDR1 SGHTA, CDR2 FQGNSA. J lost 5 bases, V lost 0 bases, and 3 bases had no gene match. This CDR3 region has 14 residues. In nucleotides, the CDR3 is TGTGCCAGCAGCTTAGCTGGGAGGGATGAGACCCAGTACTTC. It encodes CASSLAGRDETQYF.